Listed here are 26 T cell receptor beta chains from one sample, sequenced in a study of blood T cell repertoires in COVID-19. Generated by immunoSEQ multiplex PCR, the TCRdb table keeps only in-frame clones and is missing some. The repertoire holds around 320,000 clones, with roughly 87% as singletons. Sequencing was done on a sample of peripheral blood. All receptors derive from a man between 18 and 29 years old with active or convalescent COVID-19.

This clone occurred once. V is TRBV6-5 and J is TRBJ2-1; D is ambiguous. V was cut by 3 bases and J by 0 bases, with 12 bases left in between. CDR1 MNHEY and CDR2 SVGAGI come from the germline V gene. The CDR3 totals 16 residues. In DNA form, the CDR3 reads TGTGCCAGCAGTTATGTGGTCCCGAGCTCCTACAATGAGCAGTTCTTC. The encoded protein is CASSYVVPSSYNEQFF.

The CDR3 DNA sequence: TGCGCCAGCAGCCAAGAGGAGAGACTAGCGCCAGGGGCGGATACGCAGTATTTT. The encoded protein is CASSQEERLAPGADTQYF. The chain couples TRBV4-1 to TRBJ2-3; TRBD2 matches 8 bases. Germline V gene lookup returns CDR1 MGHRA and CDR2 YSYEKL. The CDR3 runs to 18 residues. V was clipped by 0 bases and J by 6 bases; unmatched bases: 14.

V gene TRBV27 combines with J gene TRBJ2-3; D might be TRBD1 (6 bases). The CDR3 has 13 amino acids. CDR1 is MNHEY, CDR2 SMNVEV, per germline (reference sequence). V lost 6 bases and J lost 2, with 9 bases in between. The CDR3 here is CASSDRPTDTQYF. The CDR3 DNA follows: TGTGCCAGCAGCGACAGGCCCACAGATACGCAGTATTTT.

V and J are TRBV11-3 and TRBJ2-7; D call uncertain. V was clipped by 5 bases and J by 4 bases, with 15 bases between them. CDR3 length: 14 residues. The germline V gene encodes CDR1 SGHNT and CDR2 YENEEA. CDR3 DNA sequence: TGTGCCAGCAGCAACCGGGTGCCGTTATACGAGCAGTACTTC. Protein product: CASSNRVPLYEQYF.

The genes are TRBV14 and TRBJ2-2; 10 nucleotides match TRBD2. Germline V gene lookup returns CDR1 SGHDN and CDR2 FVKESK. V shed 0 bases, J shed 7 bases, and the junction held 5 bases outside the gene matches. The CDR3 totals 16 residues. CDR3 DNA sequence: TGTGCCAGCAGCCAAGATTTATCTAGCGGGAGCGGGGAGCTGTTTTTT. This gives the protein CASSQDLSSGSGELFF.

The chain uses TRBV2 and TRBJ1-5; TRBD1 matches at 7 bases. J was trimmed by 2 bases and V by 4 bases; bases with no gene match: 5. The CDR3 has 15 residues. CDR1 and CDR2 from the germline V gene are SNHLY and FYNNEI. The CDR3, as DNA: TGTGCCAGCAGTGGAGCTGACAGGGGCAATCAGCCCCAGCATTTT. It is translated as CASSGADRGNQPQHF. Full variable domain (outside the CDR3, taken from reference TRBV2 and TRBJ1-5): EPEVTQTPSHQVTQMGQEVILRCVPISNHLYFYWYRQILGQKVEFLVSFYNNEISEKSEIFDDQFSVERPDGSNFTLKIRSTKLEDSAMYFCASSGADRGNQPQHFGDGTRLSIL.

J is TRBJ2-1 and V is TRBV9; 11 positions match TRBD2. Losses at the gene ends were 4 bases for V and 6 bases for J; bases not matched to a gene: 15. This CDR3 is built from 18 residues. Germline values: CDR1 SGDLS, CDR2 YYNGEE. CDR3 in amino acids: CASSLGPNIAGGPNEQFF. The CDR3 region has the DNA TGTGCCAGCAGCCTAGGCCCGAATATAGCGGGAGGGCCCAATGAGCAGTTCTTC.

The CDR3 loop is CATSSLSRGHKYGYTF. CDR3 bases: TGTGCCACCAGCAGCCTAAGCAGGGGGCACAAGTATGGCTACACCTTC. This chain links TRBV15 with TRBJ1-2; 8 bases match TRBD1. This CDR3 comprises 16 residues. Trimming cost V 3 bases and J 5 bases; bases outside gene matches: 11. Germline V gives CDR1 LNHNV, CDR2 YYDKDF (reference sequence).

The rearrangement joins TRBV6-6 to TRBJ1-3, with 7 bases matching TRBD1. CDR3 length: 14 amino acids. Germline V gene sequence: CDR1 MNHNY, CDR2 SVGAGI (reference sequence). V trimming: 5 bases; J trimming: 4 bases; junction bases outside the gene matches: 5. The CDR3 is CASSTGTVGNTIYF. CDR3 bases: TGTGCCAGCAGTACTGGGACAGTCGGAAACACCATATATTTT.

This clone was counted a single time. The chain carries TRBV19 and TRBJ2-2; TRBD1 agrees at 12 bases. Looked up from germline, CDR1 is LNHDA and CDR2 is SQIVND (reference sequence). V lost 6 bases to trimming and J lost 4 bases; unmatched junction nucleotides: 9. The CDR3 length is 17 residues. CDR3 sequence: CASSAPGTGGVTGELFF. CDR3 nucleotides: TGTGCCAGTAGCGCCCCAGGGACAGGGGGCGTCACCGGGGAGCTGTTTTTT.

This chain links TRBV14 with TRBJ2-5, with TRBD2 as a possible D gene (6 bases). The V end lost 0 bases, the J end lost 7 bases, and 21 bases lay between the germline ends. CDR1 and CDR2 (germline): SGHDN, FVKESK. This CDR3 is built from 17 residues. This chain's CDR3 is CASSQETSKRSGRTQYF. The CDR3 region has the DNA TGTGCCAGCAGCCAAGAGACTAGTAAGCGCAGTGGTCGGACCCAGTACTTC. Supplemented by reference TRBV14 and TRBJ2-5, the full variable domain reads EAGVTQFPSHSVIEKGQTVTLRCDPISGHDNLYWYRRVMGKEIKFLLHFVKESKQDESGMPNNRFLAERTGGTYSTLKVQPAELEDSGVYFCASSQETSKRSGRTQYFGPGTRLLVL.

The chain combines TRBV5-1 with TRBJ1-1; 11 positions agree with TRBD1. Trimming at V came to 4 bases and at J to 6 bases, leaving 8 bases not matched to a gene. Germline CDR1 and CDR2: SGHRS and YFSETQ. The CDR3 length is 15 residues. CDR3 loop: CASSLWTGGESEAFF. In nucleotides, the CDR3 is TGCGCCAGCAGCCTATGGACAGGGGGCGAATCTGAAGCTTTCTTT.

The rearrangement joins TRBV19 to TRBJ1-1; 10 nucleotides match TRBD1. After removal of 4 bases from V and 0 bases from J, the junction contained 5 bases not matched to a gene. The CDR3 has 16 amino acids. The germline V gene encodes CDR1 LNHDA and CDR2 SQIVND (reference sequence). CDR3 in DNA: TGTGCCAGTAGTACGGGACAGGGGAGTGTGAACACTGAAGCTTTCTTT. Its protein product is CASSTGQGSVNTEAFF.

The gene calls are TRBV12-3 or TRBV12-4 and TRBJ1-5, with D perhaps matching TRBD1 (5 bases). Between the trimmed V and J ends, which lost 8 bases and 6 bases, there was a span of 11 bases. The CDR3 extends over 12 amino acids. The CDR3 reads CASGAVTQPQHF. The CDR3 nucleotides read TGTGCCAGCGGGGCCGTAACTCAGCCCCAGCATTTT.

This rearrangement joins TRBV24-1 to TRBJ1-6; 7 nucleotides match TRBD1. CDR1 and CDR2 from the germline V gene are KGHDR and SFDVKD. V trimming: 5 bases; J trimming: 1 base; junction bases outside the gene matches: 7. This CDR3 has 17 residues. The CDR3 DNA follows: TGTGCCACCAGTGGTGGCTTGGGACAGTCCTATAATTCACCCCTCCACTTT. Protein: CATSGGLGQSYNSPLHF.

The chain employs TRBV19 and TRBJ1-5; 7 nucleotides align to TRBD1. With V trimmed by 2 bases and J by 0 bases, 4 bases remained unmatched. The V gene's germline CDR1 is LNHDA and CDR2 SQIVND (reference sequence). The CDR3 runs to 16 residues. The CDR3 is CASSISGQFSNQPQHF. As DNA, the CDR3 is TGTGCCAGTAGTATATCGGGACAGTTTAGCAATCAGCCCCAGCATTTT. Combining the CDR3 with reference TRBV19 and TRBJ1-5 gives the whole variable domain DGGITQSPKYLFRKEGQNVTLSCEQNLNHDAMYWYRQDPGQGLRLIYYSQIVNDFQKGDIAEGYSVSREKKESFPLTVTSAQKNPTAFYLCASSISGQFSNQPQHFGDGTRLSIL.

On this clone itself: The junction differs from germline at one of its ends, possibly a read error. The chain joins TRBV27 to TRBJ2-3; 9 bases line up with TRBD1. The germline V gene has CDR1 MNHEY and CDR2 SMNVEV (reference sequence). The CDR3 runs to 16 residues. CDR3 DNA sequence: TGTGCCAGCAGTCTATCGACAGGGGGATCCACAGATACGCAGTATTTT. The encoded protein is CASSLSTGGSTDTQYF.

V usage is TRBV2 and J usage is TRBJ2-7, with D possibly TRBD1 on 6 matching bases. The ends were cut back, 7 bases at V and 6 bases at J, with 7 bases in the middle. Germline lookup yields CDR1 SNHLY and CDR2 FYNNEI. The length of the CDR3 is 10 residues. The CDR3 spells CASKGGEQYF. The CDR3 DNA is TGTGCCAGCAAAGGGGGCGAGCAGTACTTC.

The chain has TRBV3-1 (or the pseudogene TRBV3-2) and TRBJ1-3; D call uncertain. Germline lookup yields CDR1 LGHDT and CDR2 YNNKEL (reference sequence). Deletions cut 0 bases from V and 4 bases from J, with 4 bases between. CDR3 length: 13 amino acids. The CDR3 DNA reads TGTGCCAGCAGCCAAGATTCGGGAAACACCATATATTTT. Amino acid sequence: CASSQDSGNTIYF.

The chain uses TRBV7-2 and TRBJ1-1; D is unclear. This CDR3 comprises 15 residues. Germline V gene sequence: CDR1 SGHTA, CDR2 FQGNSA. The V end lost 1 base, the J end lost 0 bases, and 9 bases lay between the germline ends. The CDR3 bases are TGTGCCAGCAGCTTAGTGGGCCAGATGAACACTGAAGCTTTCTTT. It codes for CASSLVGQMNTEAFF.

This chain connects TRBV9 to TRBJ2-5; the match to TRBD2 covers 13 bases. The CDR3 spans 17 residues. Germline V lookup: CDR1 SGDLS, CDR2 YYNGEE. V lost 3 bases to trimming and J lost 5 bases; unmatched junction nucleotides: 10. This CDR3 reads CASSGPSQTSGGETQYF. Here the CDR3 DNA reads TGTGCCAGCAGCGGACCCTCCCAGACTAGCGGGGGGGAGACCCAGTACTTC.

This clone was seen only a few times. The CDR3 nucleotides are TGTGCCAGTAGTATTATCGGGACAGGGTTCCACGAGCAGTACTTC. Encoded protein: CASSIIGTGFHEQYF. V usage is TRBV19 and J usage is TRBJ2-7, with 9 bases matching TRBD1. The CDR3 covers 15 residues. Germline V gives CDR1 LNHDA, CDR2 SQIVND (reference sequence). Losses at the gene ends were 3 bases for V and 5 bases for J; bases not matched to a gene: 8.

The chain has TRBV19 and TRBJ2-2; 8 nucleotides align to TRBD2. J gave up 4 bases and V 8 bases, and 9 bases lay outside the gene matches. The CDR3 has 15 amino acids. Germline CDR1 reads LNHDA; CDR2 reads SQIVND (reference sequence). CDR3 in DNA: TGTGCCAGTCTCCTTAGCGGGAAGGGCACCGGGGAGCTGTTTTTT. This translates into CASLLSGKGTGELFF.

The chain recombines TRBV7-2 with TRBJ2-2; 9 bases match TRBD2. CDR3 length: 15 residues. The germline V gene encodes CDR1 SGHTA and CDR2 FQGNSA. The V segment lost 6 bases and the J segment 4 bases; nucleotides outside the gene matches: 6. The CDR3 bases are TGTGCCAGCAGGGCCGGGACTAGCAGCACCGGGGAGCTGTTTTTT. This sequence encodes CASRAGTSSTGELFF.

V is TRBV24-1 and J is TRBJ2-1, with D possibly being TRBD1 (5 bases). V gave up 1 base and J gave up 0 bases, with 9 bases separating them. This CDR3 contains 16 residues. Germline V CDR1 and CDR2: KGHDR, SFDVKD. The CDR3 region is CATSDFGQGSYNEQFF. Here the CDR3 DNA reads TGTGCCACCAGTGATTTTGGGCAGGGCTCCTACAATGAGCAGTTCTTC.

The chain employs TRBV10-2 and TRBJ2-1, with D tentatively TRBD2 (6 bases). This CDR3 has 18 residues. Looked up from germline, CDR1 is WSHSY and CDR2 is SAAADI. Deletions cut 6 bases from V and 0 bases from J, with 21 bases between. As DNA, the CDR3 is TGCGCCAGCAGCCCCGAGGGGTTAGCGGTACCCTCCTACAATGAGCAGTTCTTC. Encoded protein: CASSPEGLAVPSYNEQFF.